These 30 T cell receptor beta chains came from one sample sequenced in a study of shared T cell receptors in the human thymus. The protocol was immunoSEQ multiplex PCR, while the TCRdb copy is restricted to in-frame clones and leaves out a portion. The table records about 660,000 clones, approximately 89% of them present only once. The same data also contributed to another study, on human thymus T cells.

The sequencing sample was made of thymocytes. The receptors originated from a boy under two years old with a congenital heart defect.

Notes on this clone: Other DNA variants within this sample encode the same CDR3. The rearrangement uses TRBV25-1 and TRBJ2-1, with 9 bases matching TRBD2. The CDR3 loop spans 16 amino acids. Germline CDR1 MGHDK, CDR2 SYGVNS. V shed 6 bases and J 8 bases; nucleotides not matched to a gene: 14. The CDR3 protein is CASRGNRAGGGYEQFF. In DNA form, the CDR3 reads TGTGCCAGCAGGGGGAATAGGGCGGGAGGGGGTTATGAGCAGTTCTTC.

CDR3 nucleotide sequence: TGTGCCACCAGCAGAGGAGGTACTGAGCAGTTCTTC. Its protein is CATSRGGTEQFF. This sequence joins TRBV15 and TRBJ2-1; no clear D gene. The CDR3 is 12 amino acids. From germline, CDR1 is LNHNV and CDR2 YYDKDF (reference sequence). Trimming shortened V by 1 base and J by 9 bases, and 7 bases separated the two germline ends.

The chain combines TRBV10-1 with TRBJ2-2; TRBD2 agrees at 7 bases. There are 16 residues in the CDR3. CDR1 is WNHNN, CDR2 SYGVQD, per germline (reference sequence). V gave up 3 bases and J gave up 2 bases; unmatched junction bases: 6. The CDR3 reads CASSERLAGNTGELFF. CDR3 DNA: TGCGCCAGCAGTGAACGACTAGCTGGTAACACCGGGGAGCTGTTTTTT.

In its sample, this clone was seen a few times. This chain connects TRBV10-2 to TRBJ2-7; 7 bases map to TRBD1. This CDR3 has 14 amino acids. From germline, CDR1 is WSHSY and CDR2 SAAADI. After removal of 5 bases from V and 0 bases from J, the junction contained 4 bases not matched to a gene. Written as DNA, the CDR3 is TGCGCCAGCAGTAAGACAGGGAGCTCCTACGAGCAGTACTTC. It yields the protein CASSKTGSSYEQYF.

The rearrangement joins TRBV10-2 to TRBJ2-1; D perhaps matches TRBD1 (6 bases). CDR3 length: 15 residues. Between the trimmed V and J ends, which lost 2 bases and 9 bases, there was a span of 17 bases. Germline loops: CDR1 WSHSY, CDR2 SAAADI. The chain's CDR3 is CASSETTGRPPEQFF. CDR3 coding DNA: TGCGCCAGCAGTGAGACGACAGGAAGGCCACCTGAGCAGTTCTTC.

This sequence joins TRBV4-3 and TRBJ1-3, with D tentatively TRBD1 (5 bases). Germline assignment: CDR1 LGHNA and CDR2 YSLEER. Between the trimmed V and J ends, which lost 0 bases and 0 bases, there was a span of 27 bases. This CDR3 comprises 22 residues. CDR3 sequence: CASSQDLGRDLMFTSSGNTIYF. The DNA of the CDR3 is TGCGCCAGCAGCCAAGATTTAGGGAGGGACCTAATGTTTACGAGCTCTGGAAACACCATATATTTT.

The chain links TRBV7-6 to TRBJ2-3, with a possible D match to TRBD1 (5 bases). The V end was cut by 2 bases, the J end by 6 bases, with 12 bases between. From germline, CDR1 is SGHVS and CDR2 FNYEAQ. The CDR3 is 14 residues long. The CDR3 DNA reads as TGTGCCAGCAGCTTAACCAGGGCTTGGGATACGCAGTATTTT. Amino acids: CASSLTRAWDTQYF.

The CDR3, as DNA: TGTGCCAGCCGAGGGGGCTGTTACACCGGGGAGCTGTTTTTT. The encoded protein is CASRGGCYTGELFF. The rearrangement links TRBV6-5 to TRBJ2-2; the match to TRBD1 covers 7 bases. From germline, CDR1 is MNHEY and CDR2 SVGAGI. This CDR3 is 14 amino acids long. V trimming: 8 bases; J trimming: 3 bases; junction bases outside the gene matches: 6.

For the CDR3, the DNA is TGTGCCAGCAGTTATCGGGGGGGCAAGGCCAAAAACATTCAGTACTTC. This sequence encodes CASSYRGGKAKNIQYF. The chain joins TRBV6-5 to TRBJ2-4, with TRBD2 identical over 8 bases. Germline values: CDR1 MNHEY, CDR2 SVGAGI. With V trimmed by 3 bases and J by 1 base, 5 bases remained unmatched. The CDR3 is 16 amino acids.

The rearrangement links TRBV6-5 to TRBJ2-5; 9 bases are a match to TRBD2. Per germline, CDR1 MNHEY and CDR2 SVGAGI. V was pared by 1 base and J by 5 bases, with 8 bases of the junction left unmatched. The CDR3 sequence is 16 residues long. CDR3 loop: CASSYCGRAGWETQYF. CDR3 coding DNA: TGTGCCAGCAGTTACTGCGGGAGGGCCGGGTGGGAGACCCAGTACTTC.

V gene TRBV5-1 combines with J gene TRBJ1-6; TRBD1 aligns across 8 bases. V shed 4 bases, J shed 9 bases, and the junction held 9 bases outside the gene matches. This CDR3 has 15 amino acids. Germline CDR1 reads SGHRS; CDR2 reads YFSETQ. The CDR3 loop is CASSQMGQVVSPLHF. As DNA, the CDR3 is TGCGCCAGCAGCCAAATGGGACAGGTTGTTTCACCCCTCCACTTT.

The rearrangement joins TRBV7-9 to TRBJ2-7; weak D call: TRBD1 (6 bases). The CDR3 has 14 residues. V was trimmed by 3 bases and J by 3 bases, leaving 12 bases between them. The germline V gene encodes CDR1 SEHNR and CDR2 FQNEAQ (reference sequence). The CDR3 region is CASSLSGHHYEQYF. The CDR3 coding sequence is TGTGCCAGCAGCTTGTCGGGACACCACTACGAGCAGTACTTC.

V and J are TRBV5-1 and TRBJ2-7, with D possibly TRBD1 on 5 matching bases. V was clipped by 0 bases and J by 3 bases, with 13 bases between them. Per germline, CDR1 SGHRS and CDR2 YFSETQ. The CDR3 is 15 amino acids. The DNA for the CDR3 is TGCGCCAGCAGCTTGGTTCCAGGGCACTACTACGAGCAGTACTTC. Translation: CASSLVPGHYYEQYF.

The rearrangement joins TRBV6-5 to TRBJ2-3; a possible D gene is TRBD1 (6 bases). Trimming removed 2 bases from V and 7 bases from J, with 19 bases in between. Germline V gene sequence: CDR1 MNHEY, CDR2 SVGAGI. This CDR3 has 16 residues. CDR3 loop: CASSYNRVKTDNTQYF. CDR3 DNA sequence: TGTGCCAGCAGTTACAACAGGGTCAAAACCGACAATACGCAGTATTTT.

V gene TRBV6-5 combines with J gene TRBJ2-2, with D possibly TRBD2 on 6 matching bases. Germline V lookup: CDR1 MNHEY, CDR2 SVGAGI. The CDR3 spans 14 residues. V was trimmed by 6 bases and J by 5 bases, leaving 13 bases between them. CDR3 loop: CASRLAWKTGELFF. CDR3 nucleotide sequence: TGTGCCAGCAGACTAGCCTGGAAAACCGGGGAGCTGTTTTTT.

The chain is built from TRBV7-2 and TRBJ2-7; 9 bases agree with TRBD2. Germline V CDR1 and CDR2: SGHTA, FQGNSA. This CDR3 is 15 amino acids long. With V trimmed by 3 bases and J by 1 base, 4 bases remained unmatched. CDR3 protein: CASSFERGASYEQYF. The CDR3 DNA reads TGTGCCAGCAGCTTCGAGCGGGGGGCGTCCTACGAGCAGTACTTC.

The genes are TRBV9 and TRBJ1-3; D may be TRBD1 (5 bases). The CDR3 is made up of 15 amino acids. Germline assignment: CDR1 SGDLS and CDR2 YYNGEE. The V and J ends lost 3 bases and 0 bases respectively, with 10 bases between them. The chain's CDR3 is CASSGQRSSGNTIYF. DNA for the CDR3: TGTGCCAGCAGCGGACAGCGAAGCTCTGGAAACACCATATATTTT.

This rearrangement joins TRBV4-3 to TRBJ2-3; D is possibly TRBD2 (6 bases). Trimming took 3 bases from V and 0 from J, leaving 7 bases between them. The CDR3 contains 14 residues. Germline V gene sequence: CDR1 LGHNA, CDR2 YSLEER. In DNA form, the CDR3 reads TGCGCCAGCAGCCAGGGGAGGAGCACAGATACGCAGTATTTT. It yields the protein CASSQGRSTDTQYF.

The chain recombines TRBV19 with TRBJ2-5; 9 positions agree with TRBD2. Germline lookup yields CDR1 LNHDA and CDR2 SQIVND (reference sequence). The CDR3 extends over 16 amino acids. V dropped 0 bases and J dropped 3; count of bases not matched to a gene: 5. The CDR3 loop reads CASSIDWLAGEETQYF. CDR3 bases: TGTGCCAGTAGTATAGACTGGTTAGCGGGAGAAGAGACCCAGTACTTC. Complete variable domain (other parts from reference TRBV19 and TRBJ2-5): DGGITQSPKYLFRKEGQNVTLSCEQNLNHDAMYWYRQDPGQGLRLIYYSQIVNDFQKGDIAEGYSVSREKKESFPLTVTSAQKNPTAFYLCASSIDWLAGEETQYFGPGTRLLVL.

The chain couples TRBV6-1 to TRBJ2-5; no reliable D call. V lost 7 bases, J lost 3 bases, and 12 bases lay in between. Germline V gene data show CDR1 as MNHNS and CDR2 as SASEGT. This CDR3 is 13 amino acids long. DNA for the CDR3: TGTGCCAGCAACGTCCGGGTGGAAGAGACCCAGTACTTC. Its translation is CASNVRVEETQYF.

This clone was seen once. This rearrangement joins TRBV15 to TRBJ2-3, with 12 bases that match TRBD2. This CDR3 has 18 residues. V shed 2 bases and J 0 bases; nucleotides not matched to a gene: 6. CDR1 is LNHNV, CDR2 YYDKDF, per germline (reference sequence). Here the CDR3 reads CATSRSSGREPSTDTQYF. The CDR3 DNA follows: TGTGCCACCAGCAGATCTAGCGGGAGGGAACCTAGCACAGATACGCAGTATTTT. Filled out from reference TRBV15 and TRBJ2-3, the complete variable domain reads DAMVIQNPRYQVTQFGKPVTLSCSQTLNHNVMYWYQQKSSQAPKLLFHYYDKDFNNEADTPDNFQSRRPNTSFCFLDIRSPGLGDTAMYLCATSRSSGREPSTDTQYFGPGTRLTVL.

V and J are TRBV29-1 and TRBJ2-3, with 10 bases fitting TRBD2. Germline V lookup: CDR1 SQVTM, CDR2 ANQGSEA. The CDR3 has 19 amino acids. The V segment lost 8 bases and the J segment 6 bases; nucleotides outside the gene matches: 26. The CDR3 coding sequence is TGCAGCACTACCCCGGGACAGTACGTACTAGCGGGAAGTGGGGATACGCAGTATTTT. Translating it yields CSTTPGQYVLAGSGDTQYF.

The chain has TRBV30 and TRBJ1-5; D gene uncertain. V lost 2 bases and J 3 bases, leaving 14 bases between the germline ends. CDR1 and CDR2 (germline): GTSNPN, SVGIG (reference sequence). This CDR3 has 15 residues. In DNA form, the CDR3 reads TGTGCCTGGAGTAGTCCCAGGCACGACAATCAGCCCCAGCATTTT. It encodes CAWSSPRHDNQPQHF.

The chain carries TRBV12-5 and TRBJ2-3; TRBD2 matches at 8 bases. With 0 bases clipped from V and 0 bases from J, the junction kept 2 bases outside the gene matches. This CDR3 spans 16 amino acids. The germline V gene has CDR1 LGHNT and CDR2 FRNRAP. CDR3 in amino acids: CASGLVPSGSTDTQYF. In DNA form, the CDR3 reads TGTGCTAGTGGTTTGGTCCCTAGCGGGAGCACAGATACGCAGTATTTT. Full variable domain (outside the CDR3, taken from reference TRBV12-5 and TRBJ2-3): DARVTQTPRHKVTEMGQEVTMRCQPILGHNTVFWYRQTMMQGLELLAYFRNRAPLDDSGMPKDRFSAEMPDATLATLKIQPSEPRDSAVYFCASGLVPSGSTDTQYFGPGTRLTVL.

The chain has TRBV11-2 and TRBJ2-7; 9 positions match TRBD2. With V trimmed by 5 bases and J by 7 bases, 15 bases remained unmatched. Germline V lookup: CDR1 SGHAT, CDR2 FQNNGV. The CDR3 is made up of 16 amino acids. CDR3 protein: CASSPMGLAGLLEQYF. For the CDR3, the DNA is TGTGCCAGCAGCCCCATGGGGCTAGCGGGGCTCTTGGAGCAGTACTTC.

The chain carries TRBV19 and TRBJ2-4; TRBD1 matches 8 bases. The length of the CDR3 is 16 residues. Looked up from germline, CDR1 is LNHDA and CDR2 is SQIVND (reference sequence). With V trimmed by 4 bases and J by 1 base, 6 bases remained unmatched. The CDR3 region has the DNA TGTGCCAGTAGTACCCACCGGGACAGGGCCAAAAACATTCAGTACTTC. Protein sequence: CASSTHRDRAKNIQYF. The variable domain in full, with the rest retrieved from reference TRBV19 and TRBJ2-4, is DGGITQSPKYLFRKEGQNVTLSCEQNLNHDAMYWYRQDPGQGLRLIYYSQIVNDFQKGDIAEGYSVSREKKESFPLTVTSAQKNPTAFYLCASSTHRDRAKNIQYFGAGTRLSVL.

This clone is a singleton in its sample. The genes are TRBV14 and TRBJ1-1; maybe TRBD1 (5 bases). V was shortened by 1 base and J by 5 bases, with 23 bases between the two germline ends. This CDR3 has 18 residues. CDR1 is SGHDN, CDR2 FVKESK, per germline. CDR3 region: CASSQGGILQGIATEAFF. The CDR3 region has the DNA TGTGCCAGCAGCCAAGGGGGCATTCTCCAGGGTATTGCAACTGAAGCTTTCTTT.

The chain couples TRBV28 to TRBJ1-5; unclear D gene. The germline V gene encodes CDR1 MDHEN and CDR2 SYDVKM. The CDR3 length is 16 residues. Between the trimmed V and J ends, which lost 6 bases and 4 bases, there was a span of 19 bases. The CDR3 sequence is CASRVLLGRLNQPQHF. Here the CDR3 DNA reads TGTGCCAGCAGAGTCCTCCTGGGCAGGTTAAATCAGCCCCAGCATTTT.

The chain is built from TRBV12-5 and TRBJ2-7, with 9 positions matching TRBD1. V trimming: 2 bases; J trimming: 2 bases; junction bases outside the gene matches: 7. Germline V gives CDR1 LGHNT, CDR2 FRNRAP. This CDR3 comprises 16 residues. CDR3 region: CASGLWPHRGPYEQYF. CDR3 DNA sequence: TGTGCTAGTGGTTTGTGGCCTCACAGGGGGCCCTACGAGCAGTACTTC. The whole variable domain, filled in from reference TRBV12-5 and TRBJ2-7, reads DARVTQTPRHKVTEMGQEVTMRCQPILGHNTVFWYRQTMMQGLELLAYFRNRAPLDDSGMPKDRFSAEMPDATLATLKIQPSEPRDSAVYFCASGLWPHRGPYEQYFGPGTRLTVT.

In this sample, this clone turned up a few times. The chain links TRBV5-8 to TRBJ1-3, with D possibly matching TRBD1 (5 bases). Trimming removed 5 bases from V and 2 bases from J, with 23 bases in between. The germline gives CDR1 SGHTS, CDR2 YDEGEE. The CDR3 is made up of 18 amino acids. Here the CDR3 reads CASRYAGSPIATGNTIYF. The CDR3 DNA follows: TGTGCCAGCAGATATGCAGGGTCCCCGATCGCCACTGGAAACACCATATATTTT.